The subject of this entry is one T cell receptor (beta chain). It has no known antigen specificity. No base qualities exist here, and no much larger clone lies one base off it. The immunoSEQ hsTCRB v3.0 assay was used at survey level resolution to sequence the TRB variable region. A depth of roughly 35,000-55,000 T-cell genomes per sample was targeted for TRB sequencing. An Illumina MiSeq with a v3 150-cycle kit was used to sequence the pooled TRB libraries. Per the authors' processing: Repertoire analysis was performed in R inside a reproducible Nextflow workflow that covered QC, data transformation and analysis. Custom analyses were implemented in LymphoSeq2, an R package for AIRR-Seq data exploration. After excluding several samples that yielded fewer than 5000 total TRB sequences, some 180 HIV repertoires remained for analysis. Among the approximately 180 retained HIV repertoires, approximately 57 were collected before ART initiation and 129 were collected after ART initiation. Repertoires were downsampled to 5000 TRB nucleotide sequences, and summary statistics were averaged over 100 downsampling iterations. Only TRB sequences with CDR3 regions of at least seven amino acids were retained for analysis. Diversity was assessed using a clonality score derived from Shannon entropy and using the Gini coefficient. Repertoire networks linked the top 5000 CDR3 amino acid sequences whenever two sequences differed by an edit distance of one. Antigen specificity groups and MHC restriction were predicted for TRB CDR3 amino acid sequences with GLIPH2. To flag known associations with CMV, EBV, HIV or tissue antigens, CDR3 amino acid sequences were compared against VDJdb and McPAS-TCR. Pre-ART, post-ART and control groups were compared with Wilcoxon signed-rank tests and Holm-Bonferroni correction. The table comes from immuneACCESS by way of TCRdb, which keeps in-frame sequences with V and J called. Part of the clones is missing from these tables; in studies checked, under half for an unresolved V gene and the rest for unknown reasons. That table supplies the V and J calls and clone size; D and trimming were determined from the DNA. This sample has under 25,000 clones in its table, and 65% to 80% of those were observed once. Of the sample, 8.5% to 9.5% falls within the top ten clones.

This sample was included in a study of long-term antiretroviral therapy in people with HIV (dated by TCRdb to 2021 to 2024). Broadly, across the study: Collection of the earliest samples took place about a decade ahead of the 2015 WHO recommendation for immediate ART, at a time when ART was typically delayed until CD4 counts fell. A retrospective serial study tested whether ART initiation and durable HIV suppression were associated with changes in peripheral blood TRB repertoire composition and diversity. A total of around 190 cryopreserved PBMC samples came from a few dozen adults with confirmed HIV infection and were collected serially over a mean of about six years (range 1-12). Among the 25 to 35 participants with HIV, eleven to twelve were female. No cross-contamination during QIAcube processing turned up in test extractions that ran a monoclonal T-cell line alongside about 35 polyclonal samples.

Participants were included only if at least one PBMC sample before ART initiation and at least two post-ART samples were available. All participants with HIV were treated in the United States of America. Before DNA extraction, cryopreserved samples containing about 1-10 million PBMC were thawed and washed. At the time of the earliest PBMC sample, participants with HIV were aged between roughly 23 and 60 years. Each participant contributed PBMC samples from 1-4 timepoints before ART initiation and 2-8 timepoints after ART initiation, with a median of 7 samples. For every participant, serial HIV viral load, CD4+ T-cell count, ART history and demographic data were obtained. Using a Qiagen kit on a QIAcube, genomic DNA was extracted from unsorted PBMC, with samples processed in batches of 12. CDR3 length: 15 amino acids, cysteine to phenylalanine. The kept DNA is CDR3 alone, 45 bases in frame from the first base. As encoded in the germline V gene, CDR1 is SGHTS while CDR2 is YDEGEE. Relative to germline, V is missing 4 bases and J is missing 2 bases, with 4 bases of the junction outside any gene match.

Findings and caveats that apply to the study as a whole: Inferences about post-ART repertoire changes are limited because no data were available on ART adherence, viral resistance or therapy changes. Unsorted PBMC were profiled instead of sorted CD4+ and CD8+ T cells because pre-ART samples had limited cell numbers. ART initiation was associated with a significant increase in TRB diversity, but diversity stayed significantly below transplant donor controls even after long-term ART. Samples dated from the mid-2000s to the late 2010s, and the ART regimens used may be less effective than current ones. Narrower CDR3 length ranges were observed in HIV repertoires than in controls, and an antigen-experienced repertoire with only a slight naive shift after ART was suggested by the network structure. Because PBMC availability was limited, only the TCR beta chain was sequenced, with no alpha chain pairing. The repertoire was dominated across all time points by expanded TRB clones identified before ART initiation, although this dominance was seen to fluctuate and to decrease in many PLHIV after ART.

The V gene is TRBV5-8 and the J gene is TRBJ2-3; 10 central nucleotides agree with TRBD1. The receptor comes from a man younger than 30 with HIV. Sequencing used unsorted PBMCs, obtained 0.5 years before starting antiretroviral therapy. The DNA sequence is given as TGTGCCAGCAGCCCGGGGACAGGGGTCACAGATACGCAGTATTTT. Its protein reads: CASSPGTGVTDTQYF.